This entry is about one T cell receptor beta chain. The antigen remains undetermined. The listed genes are named as in mouse. The sequenced fragment ends 1 residue before the CDR3 boundary, so the rest is inferred from the germline J gene. The sample comes from a study of tissue T cells after allogeneic stem cell transplantation. Whole-study findings and limits: Shared clones across patients were few; motif clustering revealed tissue-specific shared signatures. Alloreactivity or antigen specificity of tissue TCRs was not determined; some clones might be host cells.

The CDR3 runs to 11 residues. CDR1 and CDR2 (germline): GFQATS, STVNSAI. Between the trimmed V and J ends, which lost 1 base and 7 bases, there was a span of 7 bases. As to time point: mouse harvest day 14 after allogeneic transplant. The graft held 10^6 splenic CD5+ T cells and 10^7 T-cell-depleted bone marrow cells. Mice had MHC-mismatched B6 into BALB/c GVHD, sampled day 7 or 14. Repertoires were generated with immunoSEQ multiplex PCR, while TCRdb's copy carries only in-frame clones and drops some. The data hold about 7,700 clones, with roughly 38% observed a single time. What was sequenced was skin. The chain recombines TRBV20 with TRBJ1-1, with D unclear. This TCR derives from a female BALB/c mouse given C57BL/6 T cells with graft-versus-host disease after an allogeneic hematopoietic cell transplant. The chain's CDR3 is CGARGGVEVFF. Partial CDR3 DNA: TGTGGTGCTAGGGGCGGAGTAGAAGTCTTC.